Sequencing of this TCR beta chain was carried out in a study of control samples from healthy donors and cancer patients. Profiled with immunoSEQ multiplex PCR; TCRdb holds only in-frame clones, not every one. The sample contains about 92,000 clones, more than 75% of which appear only once. Trimming removed 2 bases from V and 6 bases from J, with 13 bases in between. Germline CDR1 and CDR2: MNHNS and SASEGT. The CDR3 totals 15 residues. This clone has only one observation. The V call is TRBV6-1, the J call TRBJ1-4; no definite D call. Input material: blood. The origin of this receptor is a woman in her fifties or sixties in good health. CDR3 bases: TGTGCCAGCAGTGAAATAACTGTGGCGTATGAAAAACTGTTTTTT. This gives the protein CASSEITVAYEKLFF.